This TCR beta chain appears in the sequencing data of a study of blood T cell repertoires in COVID-19 (dated by TCRdb to the early 2020s). Background on the whole study: Collaborator samples came from the United States, Italy and Spain and covered acute and convalescent phases of COVID-19. The prospective study material was composed of cDNA or gDNA derived from T cells, B-cell-depleted T cells, or PBMCs. Subjects who had been exposed to COVID-19, were actively infected with it, or had recovered from it provided the deeply sampled blood TCRbeta repertoires that made up the dataset. The repertoires were released in a freely available public database intended as a resource for research on the immune response to SARS-CoV-2. Samples were obtained from the ongoing ImmuneRACE study (first 160 participants) and from some 1,300 subjects provided by 6 global collaborators. The sample metadata nearly always contained a de-identified subject ID, COVID-19 status, age in years and sex. Where available, HLA class I and class II types were taken from metadata supplied by the sample provider and were not determined by assay-based typing.

TCRbeta CDR3 regions were amplified from genomic DNA by means of the immunoSEQ Assay, a bias-controlled multiplex PCR. Regarding the original processing steps: The number of nucleated cells in each sample was estimated by amplification of reference gene primers within the assay. To quantify the absolute abundance of each unique TCRbeta CDR3 rearrangement, sequence reads were collapsed and filtered. For each sample, productive Simpson clonality was calculated by taking the square root of Simpson's diversity index across productive rearrangements. Sourced from immuneACCESS, this table was stored by TCRdb with only in-frame sequences that have V and J called. A share of the clones is absent; for the studies checked, an unresolved V gene accounts for under half, and the remainder has no known explanation. V, J and clone size are taken as reported in that table, and D and trimming were inferred from the DNA itself. This sample gives about 80,000 clones in total; 70% to 90% of them show up just once. The ten biggest clones cover around 7% of the sample.

Collaborating institutions collected whole blood in K2EDTA tubes following their own protocols. For TCRbeta analysis, collaborator samples were shipped as frozen whole blood, as isolated PBMCs, or as DNA extracted from either sample type. The study at large found these results: The amount of clinical and demographic metadata varied by source and participant and was provided uncurated.

Counted from cysteine to phenylalanine, this CDR3 has 13 amino acids. Just the 39-base CDR3 DNA is kept, in frame starting at base 1. The germline V gene (reference sequence) sets CDR1 to MNHEY and CDR2 to SMNVEV. The junction carries 5 bases between V and J, which are trimmed by 4 bases and 4 bases respectively. As for this clone: Its antigen target is currently unknown. No base qualities exist here, and no much larger clone lies one base off it.

The V gene is TRBV27 and the J gene is TRBJ2-6; confidence is insufficient to name the D gene. What was sequenced was peripheral blood. The sequence derives from a woman aged 80 or older with acute or convalescent COVID-19. The CDR3 reads as follows: CASSSGGANVLTF. The DNA sequence is TGTGCCAGCAGTTCCGGGGGGGCCAACGTCCTGACTTTC.